The entry below describes one TCR beta chain. It lacks a known antigen. No much larger clone exists at a distance of one base, and base qualities are not known. Interpreted using the paper, the time point label stands for: week 35, safety follow-up. A 20-mer mutant IDH1 peptide at 300 micrograms in Montanide made up each vaccine dose, which was injected subcutaneously together with topical imiquimod. Across visits V03 through V10, patients got a total of eight vaccinations, given in weeks 1, 3, 5, 7, 11, 15, 19 and 23. Donors had newly diagnosed WHO grade 3 or 4 IDH1-mutant astrocytomas with loss of nuclear ATRX. The samples were drawn from NOA16, a multicentre, single-arm, open-label phase I trial in Germany that tested a mutant IDH1 peptide vaccine in humans for the first time. Genomic DNA for TCRB sequencing was extracted from EDTA blood using the DNeasy Blood and Tissue Kit. The sample comes from a study of a mutant IDH1 vaccine in newly diagnosed glioma (dated by TCRdb to the early 2020s). Describing the broader study: In the chemotherapy-containing groups, vaccination started alongside temozolomide cycles, whereas in patients who had radiotherapy alone it started 4-6 weeks after radiotherapy. The approximately 33 treated patients were approximately 62% male and roughly 40% female, with a mean age of 40.4 years. Before enrollment, most patients had been given radiochemotherapy with temozolomide as standard therapy, while the rest had received either radiotherapy alone or temozolomide alone. The week-35 safety follow-up was designated visit V12, and the week-47 end of study was designated visit V13. Peripheral blood was collected at six visits: V03 (baseline), V05, V07, V10, V12 and V13. For exploratory analyses, about two dozen treated patients had longitudinal TCRB deep sequencing done wherever samples were available. Broad study findings and their caveats: The authors noted that analyses of patient blood samples could not be reproduced because of sample limitations. Immune responses induced by the vaccine were seen in around 93% of patients across multiple MHC alleles. Selection of PBMC samples for TCRB deep sequencing was based on availability. Changes in the top peripheral T cell clonotypes picked up by TCRB sequencing did not appear to be linked to pseudoprogression.

From the cysteine up to the phenylalanine, the CDR3 has a length of 15 residues. Only CDR3 DNA remains: 45 bases, in frame from the first base. The germline V end is reduced by 6 bases and the J end by 4 bases; junction bases left unmatched: 6. The germline V gene gives CDR1 as SQVTM and CDR2 as ANQGSEA. The protocol used for the library was the immunoSEQ multiplex PCR assay. Rearranged TCR beta chain sequences were amplified with the hsTCRB Kit following the manufacturer's protocol. An Illumina MiSeq was used to sequence the TCRB libraries. Regarding the original processing steps: The kit vendor's proprietary platform handled demultiplexing, trimming and gene mapping. Not all clones reach the TCRdb copy of this immuneACCESS table, which keeps in-frame sequences only. Checked studies attribute under half of the gap to unresolved V genes and leave the rest unexplained. The V and J calls and clone size come from that table; D and trimming were worked out from the DNA. The sample table holds 25,000 to 40,000 clones, of which almost 80% were seen once. In total, the top ten clones hold about 9.3% of the sample.

This material consisted of PBMCs, taken from a glioma patient whose treatment included an IDH1 peptide vaccine. The TCR sequence derives from a woman younger than 45 with glioma. Some clones in this sample may be carry-over from other donors' samples. The receptor chain draws on TRBV29-1 and TRBJ2-3; TRBD2 matches 14 bases in the middle. Here is the DNA: TGCAGCGTCCTTCCGGGACTAGCGGGAGCAGATACGCAGTATTTT. It translates to CSVLPGLAGADTQYF.